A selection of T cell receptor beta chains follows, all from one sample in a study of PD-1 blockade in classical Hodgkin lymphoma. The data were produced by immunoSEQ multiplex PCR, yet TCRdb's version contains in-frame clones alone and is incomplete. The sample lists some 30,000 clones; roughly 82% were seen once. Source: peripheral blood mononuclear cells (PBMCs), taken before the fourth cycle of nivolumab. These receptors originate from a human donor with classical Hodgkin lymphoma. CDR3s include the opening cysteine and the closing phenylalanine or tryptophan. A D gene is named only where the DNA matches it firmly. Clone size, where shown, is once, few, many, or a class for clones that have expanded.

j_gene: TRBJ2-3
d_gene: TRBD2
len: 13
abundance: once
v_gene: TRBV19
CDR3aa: CASSMGLAPAQYF
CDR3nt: TGTGCCAGTAGTATGGGACTAGCTCCCGCGCAGTATTTT

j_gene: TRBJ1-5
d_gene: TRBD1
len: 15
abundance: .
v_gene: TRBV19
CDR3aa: CASSRGQGLNQPQHF
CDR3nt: TGTGCCAGTAGTAGGGGACAGGGGCTTAATCAGCCCCAGCATTTT

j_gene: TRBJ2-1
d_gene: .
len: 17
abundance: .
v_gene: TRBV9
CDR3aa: CASSGRTVISSYNEQFF
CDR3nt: TGTGCCAGCAGCGGGCGGACAGTTATTAGCTCCTACAATGAGCAGTTCTTC

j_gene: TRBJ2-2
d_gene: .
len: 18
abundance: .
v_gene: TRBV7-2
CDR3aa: CASSGARAGRYGTGELFF
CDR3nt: TGTGCCAGCAGTGGAGCCCGGGCAGGACGATATGGCACCGGGGAGCTGTTTTTT

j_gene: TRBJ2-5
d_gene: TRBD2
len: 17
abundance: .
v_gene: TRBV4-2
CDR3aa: CASSQFTGTSEQETQYF
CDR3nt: TGTGCCAGCAGCCAGTTTACCGGGACTAGCGAGCAAGAGACCCAGTACTTC

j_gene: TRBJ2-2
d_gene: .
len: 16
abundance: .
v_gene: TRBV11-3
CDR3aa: CASSSPQGYNTGELFF
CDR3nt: TGTGCCAGCAGCTCGCCTCAGGGTTATAACACCGGGGAGCTGTTTTTT

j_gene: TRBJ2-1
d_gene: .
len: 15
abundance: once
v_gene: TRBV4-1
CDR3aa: CASSRVWQTYNEQFF
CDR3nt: TGCGCCAGCAGCCGGGTCTGGCAAACCTACAATGAGCAGTTCTTC

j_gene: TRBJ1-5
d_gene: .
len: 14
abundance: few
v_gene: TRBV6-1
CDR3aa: CASSGQHSNQPQHF
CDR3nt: TGTGCCAGCAGTGGGCAGCATAGCAATCAGCCCCAGCATTTT

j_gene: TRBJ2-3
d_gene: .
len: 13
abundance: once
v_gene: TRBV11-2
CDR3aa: CASSPRGGDTQYF
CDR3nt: TGTGCCAGCAGCCCCCGAGGAGGGGATACGCAGTATTTT

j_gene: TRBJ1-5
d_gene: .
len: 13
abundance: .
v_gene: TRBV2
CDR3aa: CASSIDGDQPQHF
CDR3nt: TGTGCCAGCAGTATCGACGGGGATCAGCCCCAGCATTTT

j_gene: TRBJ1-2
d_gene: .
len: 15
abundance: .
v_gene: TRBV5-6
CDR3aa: CASSPQGRSNYGYTF
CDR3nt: TGTGCCAGCAGCCCCCAAGGTAGATCTAACTATGGCTACACCTTC

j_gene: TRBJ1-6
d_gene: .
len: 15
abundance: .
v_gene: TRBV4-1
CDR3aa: CASSPPRTKNSPLHF
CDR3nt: TGCGCCAGCAGCCCTCCCCGGACAAAAAATTCACCCCTCCACTTT

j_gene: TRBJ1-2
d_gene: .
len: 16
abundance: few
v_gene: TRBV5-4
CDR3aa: CASSPNGHRSNYGYTF
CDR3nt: TGTGCCAGCAGCCCGAACGGACACAGGTCTAACTATGGCTACACCTTC

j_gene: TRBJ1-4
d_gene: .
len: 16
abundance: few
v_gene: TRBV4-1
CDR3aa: CASSLETGMITEKLFF
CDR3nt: TGCGCCAGCAGCTTGGAGACCGGGATGATCACTGAAAAACTGTTTTTT

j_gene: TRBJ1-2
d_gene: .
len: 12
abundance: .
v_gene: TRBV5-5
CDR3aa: CASSFAYYGYTF
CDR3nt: TGTGCCAGCAGCTTTGCATACTATGGCTACACCTTC

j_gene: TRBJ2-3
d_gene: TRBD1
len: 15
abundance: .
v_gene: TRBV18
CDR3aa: CASSPGQRSTDTQYF
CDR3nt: TGTGCCAGCTCGCCGGGACAGCGGAGCACAGATACGCAGTATTTT

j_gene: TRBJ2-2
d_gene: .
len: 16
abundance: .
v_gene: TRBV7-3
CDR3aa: CASSLHGAGNTGELFF
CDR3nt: TGTGCCAGCAGCTTACATGGGGCAGGGAATACCGGGGAGCTGTTTTTT

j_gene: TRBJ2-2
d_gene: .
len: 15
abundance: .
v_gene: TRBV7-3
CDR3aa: CASKGSGGPTGELFF
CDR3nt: TGTGCCTCCAAGGGGTCCGGGGGGCCGACCGGGGAGCTGTTTTTT

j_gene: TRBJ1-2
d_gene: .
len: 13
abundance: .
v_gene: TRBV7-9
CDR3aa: CASSLDRSYGYTF
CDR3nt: TGTGCCAGCAGCTTAGACAGGAGCTATGGCTACACCTTC

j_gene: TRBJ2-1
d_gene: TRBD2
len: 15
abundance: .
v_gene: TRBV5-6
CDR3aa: CASSFSLAGRNEQFF
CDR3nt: TGTGCCAGCAGCTTTTCTCTAGCGGGGAGGAATGAGCAGTTCTTC

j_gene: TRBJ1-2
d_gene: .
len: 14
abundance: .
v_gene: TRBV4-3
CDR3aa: CASSQDLGPYGYTF
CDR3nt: TGCGCCAGCAGCCAAGATCTCGGTCCCTATGGCTACACCTTC

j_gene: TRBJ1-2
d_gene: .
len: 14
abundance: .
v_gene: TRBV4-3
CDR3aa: CASSQESRSYGYTF
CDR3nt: TGCGCCAGCAGCCAAGAGAGCAGGAGCTATGGCTACACCTTC

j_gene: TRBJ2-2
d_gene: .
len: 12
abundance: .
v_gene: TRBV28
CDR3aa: CASSSGGGELFF
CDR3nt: TGTGCCAGCAGTTCGGGTGGCGGGGAGCTGTTTTTT

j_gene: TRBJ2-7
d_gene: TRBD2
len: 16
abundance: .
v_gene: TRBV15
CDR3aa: CATSRDFRGGDYEQYF
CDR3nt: TGTGCCACCAGCAGAGATTTCCGCGGGGGGGACTACGAGCAGTACTTC

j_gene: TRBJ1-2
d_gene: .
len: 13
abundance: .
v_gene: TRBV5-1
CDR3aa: CASSLWGGSGYTF
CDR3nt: TGCGCCAGCAGCTTATGGGGCGGAAGTGGCTACACCTTC

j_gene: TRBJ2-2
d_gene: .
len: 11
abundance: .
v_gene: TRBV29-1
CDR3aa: CSVLRTGELFF
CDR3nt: TGCAGCGTTCTCCGGACCGGGGAGCTGTTTTTT

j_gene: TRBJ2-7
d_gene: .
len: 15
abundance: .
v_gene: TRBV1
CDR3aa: CTSSAGDTISYEQYF
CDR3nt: TGCACCAGCAGCGCCGGGGACACCATCTCCTACGAGCAGTACTTC

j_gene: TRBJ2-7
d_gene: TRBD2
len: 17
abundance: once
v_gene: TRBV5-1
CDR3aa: CASSLGAGLAGSDEQYF
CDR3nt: TGCGCCAGCAGCTTGGGCGCGGGACTAGCGGGGTCAGACGAGCAGTACTTC

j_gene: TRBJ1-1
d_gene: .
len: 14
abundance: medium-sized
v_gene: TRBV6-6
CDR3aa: CASSYSGMNTEAFF
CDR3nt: TGTGCCAGCAGTTACTCGGGGATGAACACTGAAGCTTTCTTT

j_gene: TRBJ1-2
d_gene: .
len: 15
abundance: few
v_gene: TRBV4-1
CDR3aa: CASSPMRNPNYGYTF
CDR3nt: TGCGCCAGCAGCCCAATGAGAAACCCTAACTATGGCTACACCTTC

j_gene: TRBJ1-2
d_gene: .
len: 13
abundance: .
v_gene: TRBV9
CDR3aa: CASSGGVESGYTF
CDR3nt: TGTGCCAGCAGCGGAGGGGTCGAAAGTGGCTACACCTTC

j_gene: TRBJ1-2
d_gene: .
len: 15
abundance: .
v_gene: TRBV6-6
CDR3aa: CASIPAQGGNYGYTF
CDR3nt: TGTGCCAGCATCCCAGCCCAAGGGGGTAACTATGGCTACACCTTC

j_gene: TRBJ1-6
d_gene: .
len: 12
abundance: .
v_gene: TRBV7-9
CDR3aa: CASSLGNSPLHF
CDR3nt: TGTGCCAGCAGCTTAGGAAATTCACCCCTCCACTTT

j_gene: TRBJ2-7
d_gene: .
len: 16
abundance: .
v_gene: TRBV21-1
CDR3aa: CASSKVWDRVSYEQYF
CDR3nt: TGTGCCAGCAGCAAAGTCTGGGACAGGGTGTCCTACGAGCAGTACTTC

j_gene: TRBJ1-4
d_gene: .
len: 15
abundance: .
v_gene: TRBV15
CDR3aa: CATSRDRGSGEKLFF
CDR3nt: TGTGCCACCAGCAGAGATCGGGGGTCGGGTGAAAAACTGTTTTTT

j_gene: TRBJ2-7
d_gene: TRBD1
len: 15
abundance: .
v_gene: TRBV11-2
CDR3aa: CASSLADRDVYEQYF
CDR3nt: TGTGCCAGCAGCTTAGCGGACAGGGACGTATACGAGCAGTACTTC

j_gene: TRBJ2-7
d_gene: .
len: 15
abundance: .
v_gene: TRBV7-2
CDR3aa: CASSLETGNSYEQYF
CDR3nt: TGTGCCAGCAGCTTAGAGACAGGCAACTCCTACGAGCAGTACTTC

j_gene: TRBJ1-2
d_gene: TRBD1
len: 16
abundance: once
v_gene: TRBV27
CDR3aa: CASSSTHSGQEYGYTF
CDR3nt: TGTGCCAGCAGTTCCACTCACTCGGGACAGGAGTACGGCTACACCTTC

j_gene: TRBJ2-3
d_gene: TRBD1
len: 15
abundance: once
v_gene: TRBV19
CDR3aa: CASREGTGWADTQYF
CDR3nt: TGTGCCAGTAGGGAGGGGACAGGGTGGGCAGATACGCAGTATTTT

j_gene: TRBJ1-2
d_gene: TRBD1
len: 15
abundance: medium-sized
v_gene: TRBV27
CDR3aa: CASRISGQGNYGYTF
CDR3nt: TGTGCCAGCCGCATATCGGGACAGGGAAACTATGGCTACACCTTC

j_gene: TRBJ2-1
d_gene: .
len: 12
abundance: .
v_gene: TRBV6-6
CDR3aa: CASSYSDNEQFF
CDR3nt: TGTGCCAGCAGTTACTCCGACAATGAGCAGTTCTTC

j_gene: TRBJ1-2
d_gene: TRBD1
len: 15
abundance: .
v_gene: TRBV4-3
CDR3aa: CASSPETGEDYGYTF
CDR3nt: TGCGCCAGCAGCCCGGAGACAGGGGAGGACTATGGCTACACCTTC

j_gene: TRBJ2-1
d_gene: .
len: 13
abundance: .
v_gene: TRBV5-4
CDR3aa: CASSRRGAYEQFF
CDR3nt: TGTGCCAGCAGCCGCCGCGGGGCCTATGAGCAGTTCTTC

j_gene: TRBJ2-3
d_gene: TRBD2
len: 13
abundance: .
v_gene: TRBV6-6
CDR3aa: CASGAGEPDTQYF
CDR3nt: TGTGCCAGCGGCGCGGGGGAGCCAGATACGCAGTATTTT

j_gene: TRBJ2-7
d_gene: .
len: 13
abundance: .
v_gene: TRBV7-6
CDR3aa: CASSLSGEGEQYF
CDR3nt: TGTGCCAGCAGCTTATCAGGGGAAGGCGAGCAGTACTTC

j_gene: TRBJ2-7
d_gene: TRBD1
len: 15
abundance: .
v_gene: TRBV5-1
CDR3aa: CASSESRDSFYEQYF
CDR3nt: TGCGCCAGCAGCGAGAGCCGGGACAGTTTTTACGAGCAGTACTTC

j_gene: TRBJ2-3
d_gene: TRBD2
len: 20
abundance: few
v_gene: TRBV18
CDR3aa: CASSSQGLAGRQINTDTQYF
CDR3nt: TGTGCCAGCTCATCACAAGGACTAGCGGGGCGGCAAATAAACACAGATACGCAGTATTTT